These 11 T cell receptor beta chains were sequenced from one sample in a study of cytomegalovirus exposure and HLA in healthy donors. The PCR had 60 Vbeta and 13 Jbeta primers. The assay was immunoSEQ multiplex PCR, and TCRdb's table has in-frame clones only and misses some. There are about 82,000 clones in the sample; about 90% occur only once, and under 2.5% lies in the top ten. Sequencing used PBMCs. All receptors come from a man aged 18 to 29 in good health and CMV-seronegative.

This chain joins TRBV29-1 and TRBJ1-3; D is unclear. The germline gives CDR1 SQVTM, CDR2 ANQGSEA. There are 13 residues in the CDR3. Trimming cost V 4 bases and J 4 bases, with 11 bases left between them. CDR3 protein: CSVGRSGGNTIYF. CDR3 DNA: TGCAGCGTTGGCCGGAGCGGCGGAAACACCATATATTTT.

V and J are TRBV27 and TRBJ2-5, with D possibly being TRBD2 (6 bases). The CDR3 has 14 amino acids. Per the germline V gene, CDR1 is MNHEY and CDR2 is SMNVEV (reference sequence). V shed 1 base and J shed 4 bases, with 10 bases lying between them. CDR3 DNA: TGTGCCAGCAGTTTATACGGGGGTGGAGAGACCCAGTACTTC. It codes for CASSLYGGGETQYF.

The chain employs TRBV6-5 and TRBJ1-2; no reliable D call. This CDR3 comprises 14 residues. Germline V CDR1 and CDR2: MNHEY, SVGAGI. The V and J ends lost 6 bases and 4 bases respectively, with 15 bases between them. The CDR3 here is CASRDSAALYGYTF. The CDR3 region has the DNA TGTGCCAGCAGGGATAGCGCCGCACTCTATGGCTACACCTTC.

CDR3 DNA: TGTGCCACCAGCAGAGGGACAGACTATTCACCCCTCCACTTT. This codes for CATSRGTDYSPLHF. V and J are TRBV15 and TRBJ1-6; possible D gene TRBD1, 6 bases. Trimming pared 1 base from V and 8 bases from J, leaving 9 bases between. The CDR3 is 14 residues long. In germline, CDR1 is LNHNV, CDR2 YYDKDF (reference sequence).

The chain has TRBV9 and TRBJ2-4, with 8 nucleotides matching TRBD1. The CDR3 length is 17 residues. V shed 0 bases, J shed 3 bases, and the junction held 8 bases outside the gene matches. Germline CDR1 and CDR2: SGDLS and YYNGEE. The CDR3 DNA sequence: TGTGCCAGCAGCGTAGGGGGACAGGTCGGGGGCAAAAACATTCAGTACTTC. Protein: CASSVGGQVGGKNIQYF. Complete variable domain (other parts from reference TRBV9 and TRBJ2-4): DSGVTQTPKHLITATGQRVTLRCSPRSGDLSVYWYQQSLDQGLQFLIQYYNGEERAKGNILERFSAQQFPDLHSELNLSSLELGDSALYFCASSVGGQVGGKNIQYFGAGTRLSVL.

The chain carries TRBV6-5 and TRBJ1-1, with D possibly TRBD1 on 5 matching bases. V lost 2 bases to trimming and J lost 4 bases, with 14 bases between them. The germline V gene encodes CDR1 MNHEY and CDR2 SVGAGI. The CDR3 consists of 15 residues. The CDR3 here is CASSYTDRGSTEAFF. The CDR3 DNA sequence: TGTGCCAGCAGTTACACGGATAGGGGATCCACTGAAGCTTTCTTT.

The chain employs TRBV4-3 and TRBJ2-7, with TRBD2 matching over 7 bases. This CDR3 comprises 16 residues. V lost 0 bases, J lost 2 bases, and 7 bases stayed unmatched. CDR1 and CDR2 from the germline V gene are LGHNA and YSLEER. DNA for the CDR3: TGCGCCAGCAGCCAAGAGTGGGGGGGACTTACCTACGAGCAGTACTTC. It translates to CASSQEWGGLTYEQYF.

The rearrangement uses TRBV27 and TRBJ1-2; D is ambiguous. Trimming stripped 4 bases from V and 1 base from J, with 7 bases between. This CDR3 region has 13 residues. CDR1 and CDR2 from the germline V gene are MNHEY and SMNVEV (reference sequence). The CDR3 loop reads CASSSTINYGYTF. DNA for the CDR3: TGTGCCAGCAGTTCAACAATTAACTATGGCTACACCTTC.

This rearrangement joins TRBV30 to TRBJ1-1; 8 bases are a match to TRBD1. The CDR3 loop spans 14 amino acids. The V gene's germline CDR1 is GTSNPN and CDR2 SVGIG (reference sequence). V dropped 2 bases and J dropped 5; count of bases not matched to a gene: 7. The CDR3 sequence: CAWSPGGAGTEAFF. CDR3 nucleotides: TGTGCCTGGAGTCCAGGGGGCGCGGGGACTGAAGCTTTCTTT. Looking up the rest from reference TRBV30 and TRBJ1-1 gives the full variable domain: SQTIHQWPATLVQPVGSPLSLECTVEGTSNPNLYWYRQAAGRGLQLLFYSVGIGQISSEVPQNLSASRPQDRQFILSSKKLLLSDSGFYLCAWSPGGAGTEAFFGQGTRLTVV.

The rearrangement joins TRBV19 to TRBJ2-5; D call uncertain. The end of the DNA aligns better with TRBJ2-7, so the J call may be wrong. This CDR3 has 13 amino acids. CDR1 is LNHDA, CDR2 SQIVND, per germline (reference sequence). The DNA of the CDR3 is TGTGCCAGTAGTAGCAACAGAGCCTACGAGCAGTACTTC. Encoded protein: CASSSNRAYEQYF.

V gene TRBV5-1 combines with J gene TRBJ2-2; 8 nucleotides align to TRBD2. Germline V lookup: CDR1 SGHRS, CDR2 YFSETQ. The ends lost 0 bases at V and 7 bases at J; junction bases unmatched: 2. The CDR3 sequence is 14 residues long. The DNA for the CDR3 is TGCGCCAGCAGCTTGGTTGGGACTAGCGGGGAGCTGTTTTTT. Protein sequence: CASSLVGTSGELFF.